The 15 T cell receptor beta chains listed next were all sequenced from one sample in a study of blood T cells in healthy people across ages. A second PCR, run for roughly 7 to 11 cycles, used a sample-barcoded 5' primer plus a J-beta primer mix. TCRdb itself ran the 5' RACE reads through MiXCR, one entry per CDR3 protein. The sample consists of some 920,000 distinct CDR3 sequences, about 53% of them appearing once. Material for sequencing was blood. These receptors were collected from an older woman in good health.

This sequence joins TRBV28 and TRBJ2-7; 8 positions agree with TRBD2. This CDR3 is 14 amino acids long. J gave up 2 bases and V 6 bases, and 6 bases lay outside the gene matches. Germline lookup yields CDR1 MDHEN and CDR2 SYDVKM. In DNA form, the CDR3 reads TGTGCCAGCAGGGTACTAGCGGCAACCTACGAGCAGTACTTC. This gives the protein CASRVLAATYEQYF.

This clonotype showed up just a few times. This rearrangement joins TRBV20-1 to TRBJ2-7, with TRBD2 matching 10 bases. V shed 3 bases, J shed 2 bases, and the junction held 10 bases outside the gene matches. CDR1 is DFQATT, CDR2 SNEGSKA, per germline (reference sequence). The CDR3 consists of 16 residues. CDR3 nucleotides: TGCAGTGCTAGTTCTAGCGGGAGAGGGTGGACCTACGAGCAGTACTTC. Residues: CSASSSGRGWTYEQYF.

The chain is built from TRBV27 and TRBJ1-5, with D uncertain. Between the trimmed V and J ends, which lost 8 bases and 5 bases, there was a span of 16 bases. This CDR3 is built from 14 residues. Germline-derived CDR1 and CDR2 are MNHEY and SMNVEV (reference sequence). As DNA, the CDR3 is TGTGCCAGCGCGGCTCGGGGAGAGGATCAGCCCCAGCATTTT. Translation gives CASAARGEDQPQHF.

The J gene is TRBJ1-4, the V gene TRBV7-2; D gene unclear. The germline CDR1 and CDR2 sequences are SGHTA and FQGNSA. The CDR3 runs 14 residues. The V gene lost 5 bases and the J gene lost 4 bases, with 11 bases spanning the gap. As DNA, the CDR3 is TGTGCCAGCAGCCCCGAGACACGTAATGAAAAACTGTTTTTT. This translates into CASSPETRNEKLFF.

Notes on this clonotype: This may stem from a read error, because a much larger clone lies one nucleotide away. The J gene is TRBJ2-7, the V gene TRBV20-1; TRBD2 matches at 9 bases. Per germline, CDR1 DFQATT and CDR2 SNEGSKA (reference sequence). With V trimmed by 5 bases and J by 5 bases, 16 bases remained unmatched. The CDR3 runs 16 residues. The CDR3 DNA sequence: TGCAGTGCTTGGTCCCCTTCTAGCGGGACAGCCCACGAGCAGTACTTC. Protein: CSAWSPSSGTAHEQYF.

V usage is TRBV7-2 and J usage is TRBJ2-3, with 7 bases matching TRBD2. Germline V gene sequence: CDR1 SGHTA, CDR2 FQGNSA. The CDR3 runs to 16 residues. The V gene end was trimmed by 5 bases and the J gene end by 0 bases; junction bases not matched to a gene: 8. This chain's CDR3 is CASSPSGDPSTDTQYF. As DNA, the CDR3 is TGTGCCAGCAGCCCCAGCGGGGACCCTAGCACAGATACGCAGTATTTT.

The gene calls are TRBV5-6 and TRBJ2-7; possibly TRBD1 for D (6 bases). The ends were cut back, 3 bases at V and 5 bases at J, with 18 bases in the middle. Germline V gene data show CDR1 as SGHDT and CDR2 as YYEEEE. The CDR3 runs to 15 residues. Written as DNA, the CDR3 is TGTGCCAGCAGCTCCAGGGGCGGCGTCCACCACGAGCAGTACTTC. Its protein is CASSSRGGVHHEQYF.

This rearrangement joins TRBV9 to TRBJ2-4; 10 bases are a match to TRBD1. The end of the DNA is better explained by TRBJ2-7, so the J call may be wrong. The germline V gene encodes CDR1 SGDLS and CDR2 YYNGEE. This CDR3 is 15 amino acids long. CDR3 in DNA: TGTGCCAGCAGCGTTTCCGGGACAGGGGTTGGCGAGCAGTACTTC. Protein product: CASSVSGTGVGEQYF.

V is TRBV7-3 and J is TRBJ2-6; D assignment may be TRBD1 or TRBD2 (5 bases each). CDR1 is SGHTA and CDR2 is FQGTGA in the germline V gene. V was pared by 1 base and J by 0 bases, with 13 bases between. CDR3 length: 18 residues. This CDR3 reads CASSLRGFTGSGANVLTF. The CDR3 DNA sequence: TGTGCCAGCAGCTTAAGGGGGTTCACAGGCTCTGGGGCCAACGTCCTGACTTTC.

There are many counts of this clonotype. The chain couples TRBV29-1 to TRBJ2-7, with D tentatively TRBD1 (6 bases). The V gene's germline CDR1 is SQVTM and CDR2 ANQGSEA. The CDR3 consists of 14 residues. With 8 bases removed from V and 0 bases from J, the gap between germline ends came to 17 bases. As DNA, the CDR3 is TGCAGCATACTTCAGGGGCTTAGCTCCTACGAGCAGTACTTC. This sequence encodes CSILQGLSSYEQYF.

With regard to this clonotype: A read error is possible here, since a much larger clone lies one base away. The J gene is TRBJ2-1, the V gene TRBV5-1, with TRBD1 identical over 8 bases. Unmatched junction bases numbered 15, after V lost 7 bases and J lost 0 bases. The V gene's germline CDR1 is SGHRS and CDR2 YFSETQ. The CDR3 runs to 18 residues. CDR3 amino acids: CASGQDRVRASSYNEQFF. Here the CDR3 DNA reads TGCGCCAGCGGCCAGGACAGGGTACGTGCGAGCTCCTACAATGAGCAGTTCTTC.

This chain joins TRBV15 and TRBJ2-5, with D hard to call. The last part of the DNA fits TRBJ2-7 better; the J call may be wrong. Germline V gives CDR1 LNHNV, CDR2 YYDKDF (reference sequence). This CDR3 contains 13 residues. CDR3 nucleotides: TGTGCCACCAGCAGGAACAGCCCCTACGAGCAGTACTTC. It specifies CATSRNSPYEQYF.

The chain has TRBV15 and TRBJ1-2; no reliable D call. The CDR3 consists of 15 residues. V was pared by 0 bases and J by 4 bases, with 12 bases between. CDR1 and CDR2 from the germline V gene are LNHNV and YYDKDF (reference sequence). The DNA of the CDR3 is TGTGCCACCAGCAGAGATCCAGGTGGGATCTATGGCTACACCTTC. Protein: CATSRDPGGIYGYTF.

The genes are TRBV27 and TRBJ2-1; 8 bases are a match to TRBD2. CDR1 is MNHEY, CDR2 SMNVEV, per germline (reference sequence). The ends lost 6 bases at V and 7 bases at J; junction bases unmatched: 11. The CDR3 contains 15 residues. CDR3 sequence reads: CASRPTGLAYNEQFF. The CDR3 nucleotides read TGTGCCAGCAGACCCACAGGACTAGCTTATAATGAGCAGTTCTTC.

The chain links TRBV2 to TRBJ1-6; 8 nucleotides line up with TRBD1. The CDR3 spans 13 residues. Per the germline V gene, CDR1 is SNHLY and CDR2 is FYNNEI. With 6 bases clipped from V and 10 bases from J, the junction kept 5 bases outside the gene matches. The CDR3 nucleotides are TGTGCCAGCAGCGGACAGGGTTTCTCACCCCTCCACTTT. It encodes CASSGQGFSPLHF.